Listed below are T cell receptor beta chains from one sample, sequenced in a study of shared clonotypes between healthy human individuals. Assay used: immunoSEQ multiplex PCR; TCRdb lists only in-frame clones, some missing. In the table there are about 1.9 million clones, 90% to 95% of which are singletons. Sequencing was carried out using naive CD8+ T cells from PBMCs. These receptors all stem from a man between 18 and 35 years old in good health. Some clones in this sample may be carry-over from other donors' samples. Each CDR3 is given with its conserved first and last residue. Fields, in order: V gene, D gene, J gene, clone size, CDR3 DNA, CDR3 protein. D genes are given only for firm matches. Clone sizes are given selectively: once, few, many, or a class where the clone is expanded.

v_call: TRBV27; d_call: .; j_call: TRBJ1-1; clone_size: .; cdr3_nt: TGTGCCAGCAGTCCAACAGGGCCCCTCGGTGGTATGAACACTGAAGCTTTCTTT; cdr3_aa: CASSPTGPLGGMNTEAFF
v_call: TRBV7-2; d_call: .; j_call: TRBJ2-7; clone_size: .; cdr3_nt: TGTGCCAGCAGCGCAAAACCCTGGCTAGATATAAAGCAGTACTTC; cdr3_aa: CASSAKPWLDIKQYF
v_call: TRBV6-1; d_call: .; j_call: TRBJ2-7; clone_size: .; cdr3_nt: TGTGCCAGCAGTGAGGCGGCGGACCCCTGGCACGAGCAGTACTTC; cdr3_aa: CASSEAADPWHEQYF
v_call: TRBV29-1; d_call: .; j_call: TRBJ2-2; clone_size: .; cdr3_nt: TGCAGCGCCACCCGGACCCATCGGGGCGGGGAGCTGTTTTTT; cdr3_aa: CSATRTHRGGELFF
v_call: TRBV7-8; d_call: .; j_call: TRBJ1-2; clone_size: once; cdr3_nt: TGTGCCAGCAGCTTACCCGGGTCGAATCATGGCTACACCTTC; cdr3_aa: CASSLPGSNHGYTF
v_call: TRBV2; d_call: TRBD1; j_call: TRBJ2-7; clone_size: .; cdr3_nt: TGTGCCAGCAGTATACGGGACAGGCGGTACGAGCAGTACTTC; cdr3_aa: CASSIRDRRYEQYF
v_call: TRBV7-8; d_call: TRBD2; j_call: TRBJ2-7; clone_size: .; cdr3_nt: TGTGCCAGCCGGGAGGAAGACTTTCTATCCTCCTACGAGCAGTACTTC; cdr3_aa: CASREEDFLSSYEQYF
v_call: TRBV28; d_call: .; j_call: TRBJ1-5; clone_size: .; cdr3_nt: TGTGCCAGCAGTTTATCGGGGTATAGCAATCAGCCCCAGCATTTT; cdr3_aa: CASSLSGYSNQPQHF
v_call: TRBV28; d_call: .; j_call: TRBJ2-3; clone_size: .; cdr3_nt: TGTGCCAGCAGTCCCGGATGGGGGGCTCACACAGATACGCAGTATTTT; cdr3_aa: CASSPGWGAHTDTQYF
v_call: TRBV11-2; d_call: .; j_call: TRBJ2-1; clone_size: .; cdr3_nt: TGTGCCAGCAGCTCCAGCGTTAGCGGAGCCCCCGACAATGAGCAGTTCTTC; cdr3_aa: CASSSSVSGAPDNEQFF
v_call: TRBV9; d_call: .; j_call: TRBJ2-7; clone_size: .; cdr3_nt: TGTGCCAGCAGCGCGGGGGGCGCGGCGGAGCAGTACTTC; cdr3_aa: CASSAGGAAEQYF
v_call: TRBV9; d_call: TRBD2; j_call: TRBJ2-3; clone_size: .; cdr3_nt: TGTGCCAGCGTTCCTAGCGGTGGCACAGATACGCAGTATTTT; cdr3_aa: CASVPSGGTDTQYF
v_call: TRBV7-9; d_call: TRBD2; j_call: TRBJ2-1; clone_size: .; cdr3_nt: TGTGCCAGCAGCTTAGCCAGCGGGGCCTACAATGAGCAGTTCTTC; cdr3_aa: CASSLASGAYNEQFF
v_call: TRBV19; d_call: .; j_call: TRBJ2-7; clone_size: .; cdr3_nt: TGTGCCAGTAGTATGGTATCTTACGAGCAGTACTTC; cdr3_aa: CASSMVSYEQYF
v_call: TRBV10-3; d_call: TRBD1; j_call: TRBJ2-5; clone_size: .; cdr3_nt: TGTGCCACCCGGGACAGCTCTAAAGAGACCCAGTACTTC; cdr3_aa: CATRDSSKETQYF
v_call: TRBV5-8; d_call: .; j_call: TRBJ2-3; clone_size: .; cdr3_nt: TGTGCCAGCAGCTGGAGAGGGGCGAAGAATACGCAGTATTTT; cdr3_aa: CASSWRGAKNTQYF
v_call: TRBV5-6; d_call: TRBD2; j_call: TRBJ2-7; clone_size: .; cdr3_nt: TGTGCCAGCAGGGGGGGCAGGGCTAGAGCGGGAGTTGGGGAGCAGTACTTC; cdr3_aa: CASRGGRARAGVGEQYF
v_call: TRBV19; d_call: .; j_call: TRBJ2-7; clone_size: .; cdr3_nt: TGTGCCAGTAGTATTTGGGAGGTACCCTACGAGCAGTACTTC; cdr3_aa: CASSIWEVPYEQYF
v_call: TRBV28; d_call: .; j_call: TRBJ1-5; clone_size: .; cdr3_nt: TGTGCCAGCAGTTTCTCCGAGGGCGACGTGGTGGATCAGCCCCAGCATTTT; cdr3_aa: CASSFSEGDVVDQPQHF
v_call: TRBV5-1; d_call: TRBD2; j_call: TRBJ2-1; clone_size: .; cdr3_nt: TGCGCCAGCAGCTGGGAACCGGGACTAGCGGGAGTTTGGTCCTACAATGAGCAGTTCTTC; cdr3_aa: CASSWEPGLAGVWSYNEQFF
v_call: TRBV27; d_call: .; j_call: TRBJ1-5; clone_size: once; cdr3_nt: TGTGCCAGCAGCCCATCTTTTGGGGAGGTTAATCAGCCCCAGCATTTT; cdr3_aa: CASSPSFGEVNQPQHF
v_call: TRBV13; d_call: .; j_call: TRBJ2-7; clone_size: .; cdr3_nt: TGTGCCAGCAGCCTGACTAGCTACGAGCAGTACTTC; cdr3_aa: CASSLTSYEQYF
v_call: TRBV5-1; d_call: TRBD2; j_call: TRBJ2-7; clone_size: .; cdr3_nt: TGCGCCAGCAGCTTGGGTGGGACTAGCGTCCACGAGCAGTACTTC; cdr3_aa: CASSLGGTSVHEQYF
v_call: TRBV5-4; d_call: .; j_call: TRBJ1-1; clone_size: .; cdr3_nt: TGTGCCAGCAGCTCCCGCGACGGAATGAACACTGAAGCTTTCTTT; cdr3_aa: CASSSRDGMNTEAFF
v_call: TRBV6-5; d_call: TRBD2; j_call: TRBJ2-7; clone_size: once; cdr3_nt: TGTGCCAGCAGTTATCAATTTGGACTAGGGGTCGAGCAGTACTTC; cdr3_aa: CASSYQFGLGVEQYF
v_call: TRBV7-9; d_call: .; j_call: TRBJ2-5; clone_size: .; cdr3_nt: TGTGCCAGCAGCCCACAGGGAGGAGGTGGGGAGACCCAGTACTTC; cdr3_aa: CASSPQGGGGETQYF
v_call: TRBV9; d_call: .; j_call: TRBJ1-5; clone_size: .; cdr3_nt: TGTGCCAGCAGCGGCGGACACGCCAATCAGCCCCAGCATTTT; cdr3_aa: CASSGGHANQPQHF
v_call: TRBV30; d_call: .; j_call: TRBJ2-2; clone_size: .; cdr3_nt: TGTGCCTGGGGGCGGCGGAACACCGGGGAGCTGTTTTTT; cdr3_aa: CAWGRRNTGELFF
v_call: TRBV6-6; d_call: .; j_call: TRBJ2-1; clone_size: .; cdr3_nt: TGTGCCAGCAGCCCGGGCCACAACTCCTACAATGAGCAGTTCTTC; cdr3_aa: CASSPGHNSYNEQFF
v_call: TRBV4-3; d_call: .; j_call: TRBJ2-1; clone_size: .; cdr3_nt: TGCGCCAGCAGCCAAAGTGGGATCAGCTCCTACAATGAGCAGTTCTTC; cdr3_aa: CASSQSGISSYNEQFF
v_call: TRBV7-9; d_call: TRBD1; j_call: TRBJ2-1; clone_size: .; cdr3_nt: TGTGCCAGCAGCTTCCCGGGACAGTACAATGAGCAGTTCTTC; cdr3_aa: CASSFPGQYNEQFF
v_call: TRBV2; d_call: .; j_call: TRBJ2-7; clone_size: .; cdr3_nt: TGTGCCAGCAGGGAGGGGGGTGGAGCCCTCTACGAGCAGTACTTC; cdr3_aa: CASREGGGALYEQYF
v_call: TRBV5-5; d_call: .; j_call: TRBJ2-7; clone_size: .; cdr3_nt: TGTGCCAGCAGCTTGGAGGGCATCGCTAGCTCCTACGAGCAGTACTTC; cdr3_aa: CASSLEGIASSYEQYF
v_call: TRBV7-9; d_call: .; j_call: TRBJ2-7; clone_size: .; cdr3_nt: TGTGCCAGCAGCACCCCTATGGGGAATGAGCAGTACTTC; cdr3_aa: CASSTPMGNEQYF
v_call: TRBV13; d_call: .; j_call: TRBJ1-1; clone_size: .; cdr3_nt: TGTGCCAGCAAATTGGGTCACTCAGTCTCTGAAGCTTTCTTT; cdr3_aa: CASKLGHSVSEAFF
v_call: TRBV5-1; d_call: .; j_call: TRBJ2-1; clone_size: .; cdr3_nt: TGCGCCAGCAGCGTCCGGGACGGGGCCTACAATGAGCAGTTCTTC; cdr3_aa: CASSVRDGAYNEQFF
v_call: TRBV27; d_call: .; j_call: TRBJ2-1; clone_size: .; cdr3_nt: TGTGCCAGCAGTTGGACAGCGATCAATGAGCAGTTCTTC; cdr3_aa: CASSWTAINEQFF
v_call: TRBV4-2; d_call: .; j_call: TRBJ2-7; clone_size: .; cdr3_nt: TGTGCCAGCAGCCAAGCAAGGACGATCGCGGGAAACGAGCAGTACTTC; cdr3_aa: CASSQARTIAGNEQYF
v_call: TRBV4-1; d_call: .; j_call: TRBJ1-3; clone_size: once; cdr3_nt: TGCGCCAGCAGCCAAGTCTTCCTCTCTGGAAACACCATATATTTT; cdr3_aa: CASSQVFLSGNTIYF
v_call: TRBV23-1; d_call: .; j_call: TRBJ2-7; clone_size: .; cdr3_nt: TGCGCCAGCAGTCTCCAGCGGGACGAGCAGTACTTC; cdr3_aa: CASSLQRDEQYF
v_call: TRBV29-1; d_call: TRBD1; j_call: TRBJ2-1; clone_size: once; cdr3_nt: TGCAGCGTTGAAGGGACAGGGGGCATGTCCTACAATGAGCAGTTCTTC; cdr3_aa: CSVEGTGGMSYNEQFF
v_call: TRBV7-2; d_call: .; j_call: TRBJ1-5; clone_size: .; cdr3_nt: TGTGCCAGCAGCTTAGGGGGGCGCGATCAGCCCCAGCATTTT; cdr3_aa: CASSLGGRDQPQHF
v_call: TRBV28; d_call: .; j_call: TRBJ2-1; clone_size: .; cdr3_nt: TGTGCCAGCAGGCTGCCCGGGACGGTCAAGAAGCTTCGTGGGTACAATGAGCAGTTCTTC; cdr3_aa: CASRLPGTVKKLRGYNEQFF
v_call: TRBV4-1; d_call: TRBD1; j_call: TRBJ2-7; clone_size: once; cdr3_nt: TGCGCCAGCAGCCAGAGGACAGGGGACGTCTTCTCCTACGAGCAGTACTTC; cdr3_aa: CASSQRTGDVFSYEQYF
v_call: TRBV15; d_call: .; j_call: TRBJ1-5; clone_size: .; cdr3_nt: TGTGCCACCAGCAGAGATCGGGCGCAGGTTAATCAGCCCCAGCATTTT; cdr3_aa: CATSRDRAQVNQPQHF
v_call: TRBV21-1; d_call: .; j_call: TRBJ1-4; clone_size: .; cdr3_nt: TGTGCCAGCAGCAAAGGGCAGGGACAGGGTAATGAAAAACTGTTTTTT; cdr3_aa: CASSKGQGQGNEKLFF
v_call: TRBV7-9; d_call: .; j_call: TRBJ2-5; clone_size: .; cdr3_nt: TGTGCCAGCAGCTCGATGACAGGCCGGGGGGAGACCCAGTACTTC; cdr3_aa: CASSSMTGRGETQYF
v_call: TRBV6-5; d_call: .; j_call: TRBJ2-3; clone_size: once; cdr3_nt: TGTGCCAGCAGTTACTCGATAAAGGGTACGCAGTATTTT; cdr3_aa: CASSYSIKGTQYF
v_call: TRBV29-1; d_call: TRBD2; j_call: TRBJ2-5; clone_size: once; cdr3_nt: TGCAGCGTGATGACTAGCGGGAAAGAGACCCAGTACTTC; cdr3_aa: CSVMTSGKETQYF
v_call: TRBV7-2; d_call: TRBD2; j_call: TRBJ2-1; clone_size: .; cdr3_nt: TGTGCCAGCAGCCAAGGACTAGCGGCCTACAATGAGCAGTTCTTC; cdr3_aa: CASSQGLAAYNEQFF